Below, one TCR beta chain is given with its context. Its antigen is not known. The data were obtained in a study of regulatory T cells in long-lasting Graves disease. Study findings and constraints: The study found persistent patients shared more public clonotypes (over 2,500) than new patients (approximately 970). It was possible that the small sample size reduced accuracy. Gene preferences differed: TRBV28, TRBJ1-2, TRBJ2-5 in persistent cases.

Time point here: newly diagnosed GD, antithyroid drugs for less than 3 months. With RNA extracted from PBMCs as input, the TCR library was made. There are 14 residues in the CDR3. Trimming took off 4 bases at V and 6 bases at J, with 16 bases between the two ends. Per the germline V gene, CDR1 is MNHEY and CDR2 is SVGAGI. Arm-PCR of CDR3 regions and iRepertoire HTBI primers were used to build TCR beta libraries. TCRdb passed the multiplex PCR reads through MiXCR, listing each CDR3 protein once. The data show around 500,000 distinct CDR3 sequences, 16% seen once. A further study also used this sample, focusing on T cells in Graves' hyperthyroidism and ophthalmopathy.

The receptor was derived from a woman aged 35-65 years with Graves disease. The chain links TRBV6-5 to TRBJ2-7; no definite D call. The material sequenced was peripheral blood mononuclear cells (PBMCs), taken at new diagnosis, from a patient treated with antithyroid drugs. The CDR3 nucleotides are TGTGCCAGCAGTTTAGCCCCATTCTCACCCGAGCAGTACTTC. This codes for CASSLAPFSPEQYF.